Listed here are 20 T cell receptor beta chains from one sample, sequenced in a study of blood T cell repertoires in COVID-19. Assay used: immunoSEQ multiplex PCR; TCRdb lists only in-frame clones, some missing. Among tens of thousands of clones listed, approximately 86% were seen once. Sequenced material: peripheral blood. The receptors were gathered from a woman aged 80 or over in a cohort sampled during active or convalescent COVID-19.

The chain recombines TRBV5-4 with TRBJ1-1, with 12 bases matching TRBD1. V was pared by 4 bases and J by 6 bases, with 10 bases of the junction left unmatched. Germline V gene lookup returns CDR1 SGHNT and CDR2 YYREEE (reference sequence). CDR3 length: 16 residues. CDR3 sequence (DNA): TGTGCCAGCAGCACGGGACAGGGGGCTTCGGGGCCTGAAGCTTTCTTT. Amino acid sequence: CASSTGQGASGPEAFF.

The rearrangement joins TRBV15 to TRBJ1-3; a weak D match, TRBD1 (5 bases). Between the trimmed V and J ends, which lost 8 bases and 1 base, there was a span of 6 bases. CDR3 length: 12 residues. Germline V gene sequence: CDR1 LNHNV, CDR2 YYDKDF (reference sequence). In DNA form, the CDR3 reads TGTGCCACCGCAGGGTCTGGAAACACCATATATTTT. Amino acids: CATAGSGNTIYF.

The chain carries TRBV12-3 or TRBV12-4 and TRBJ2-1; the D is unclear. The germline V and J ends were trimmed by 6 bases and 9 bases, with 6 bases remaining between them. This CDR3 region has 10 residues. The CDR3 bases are TGTGCCAGCAGCGTCAGTGAGCAGTTCTTC. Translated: CASSVSEQFF.

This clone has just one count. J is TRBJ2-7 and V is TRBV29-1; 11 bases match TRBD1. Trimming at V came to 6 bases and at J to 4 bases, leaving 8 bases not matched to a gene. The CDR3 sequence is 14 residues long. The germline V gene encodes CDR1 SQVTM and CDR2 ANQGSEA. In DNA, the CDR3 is TGCAGCGTGACACCGGGACAGGGGGTTTACGAGCAGTACTTC. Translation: CSVTPGQGVYEQYF.

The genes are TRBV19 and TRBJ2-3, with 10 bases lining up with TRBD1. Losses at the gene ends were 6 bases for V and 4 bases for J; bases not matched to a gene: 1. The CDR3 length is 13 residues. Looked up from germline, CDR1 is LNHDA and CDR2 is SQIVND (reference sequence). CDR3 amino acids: CASRTGGADTQYF. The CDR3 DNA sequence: TGTGCCAGTAGGACAGGGGGCGCAGATACGCAGTATTTT.

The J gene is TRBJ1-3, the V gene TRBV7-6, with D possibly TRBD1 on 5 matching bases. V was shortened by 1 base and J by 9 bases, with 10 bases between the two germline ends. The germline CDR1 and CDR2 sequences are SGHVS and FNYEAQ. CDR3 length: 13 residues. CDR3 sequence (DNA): TGTGCCAGCAGCTTAGAGTTCGGGGGCACCATATATTTT. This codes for CASSLEFGGTIYF.

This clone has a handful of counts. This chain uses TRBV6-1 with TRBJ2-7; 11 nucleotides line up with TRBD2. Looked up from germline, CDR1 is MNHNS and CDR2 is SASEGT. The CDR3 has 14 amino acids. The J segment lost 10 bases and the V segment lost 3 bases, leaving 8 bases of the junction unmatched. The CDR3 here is CASSDGTSGTFQYF. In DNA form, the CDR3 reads TGTGCCAGCAGTGACGGGACTAGCGGAACCTTCCAGTACTTC.

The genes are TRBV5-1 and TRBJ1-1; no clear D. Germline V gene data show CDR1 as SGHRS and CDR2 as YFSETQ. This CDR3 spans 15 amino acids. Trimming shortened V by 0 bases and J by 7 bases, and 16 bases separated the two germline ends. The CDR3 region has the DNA TGCGCCAGCAGCTTGGTGTTGGGCAGTAACCTTGAAGCTTTCTTT. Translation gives CASSLVLGSNLEAFF.

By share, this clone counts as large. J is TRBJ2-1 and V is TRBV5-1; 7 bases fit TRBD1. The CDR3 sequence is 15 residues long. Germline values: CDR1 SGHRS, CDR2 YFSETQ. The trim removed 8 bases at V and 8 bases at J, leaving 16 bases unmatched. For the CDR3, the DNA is TGCGCCAGTGGGGACGGGACAGCGGTGGTCGATGAGCAGTTCTTC. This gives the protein CASGDGTAVVDEQFF.

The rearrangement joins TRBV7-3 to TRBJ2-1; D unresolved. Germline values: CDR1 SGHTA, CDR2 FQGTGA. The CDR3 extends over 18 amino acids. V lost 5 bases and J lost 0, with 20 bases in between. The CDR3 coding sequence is TGTGCCAGCAGCGTCCGACACCAGTCAATTAGCTCCTACAATGAGCAGTTCTTC. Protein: CASSVRHQSISSYNEQFF.

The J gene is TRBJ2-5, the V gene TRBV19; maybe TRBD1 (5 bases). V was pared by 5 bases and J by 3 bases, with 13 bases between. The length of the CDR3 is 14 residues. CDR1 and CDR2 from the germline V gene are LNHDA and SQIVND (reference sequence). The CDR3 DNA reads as TGTGCCAGTAGTTTTCAGGGTACCAAAGAGACCCAGTACTTC. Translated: CASSFQGTKETQYF.

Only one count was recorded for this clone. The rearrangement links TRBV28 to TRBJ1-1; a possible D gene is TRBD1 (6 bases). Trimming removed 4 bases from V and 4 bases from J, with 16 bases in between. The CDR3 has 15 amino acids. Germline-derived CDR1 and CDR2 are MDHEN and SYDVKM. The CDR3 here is CASSSIQGMGTEAFF. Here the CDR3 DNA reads TGTGCCAGCAGTTCCATTCAGGGGATGGGCACTGAAGCTTTCTTT.

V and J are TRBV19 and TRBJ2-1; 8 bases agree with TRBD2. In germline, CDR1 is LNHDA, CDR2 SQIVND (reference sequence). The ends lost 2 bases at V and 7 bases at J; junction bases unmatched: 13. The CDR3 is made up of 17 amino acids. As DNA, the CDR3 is TGTGCCAGTAGTATAAATGGGCCAGCGGGAGTCGAAAATGAGCAGTTCTTC. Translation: CASSINGPAGVENEQFF.

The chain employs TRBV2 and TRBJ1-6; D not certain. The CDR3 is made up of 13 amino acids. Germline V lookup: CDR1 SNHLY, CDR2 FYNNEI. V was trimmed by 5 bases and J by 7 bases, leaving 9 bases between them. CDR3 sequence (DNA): TGTGCCAGCAGTCCCCTTTTGAATTCACCCCTCCACTTT. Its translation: CASSPLLNSPLHF. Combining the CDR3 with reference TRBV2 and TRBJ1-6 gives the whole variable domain EPEVTQTPSHQVTQMGQEVILRCVPISNHLYFYWYRQILGQKVEFLVSFYNNEISEKSEIFDDQFSVERPDGSNFTLKIRSTKLEDSAMYFCASSPLLNSPLHFGNGTRLTVT.

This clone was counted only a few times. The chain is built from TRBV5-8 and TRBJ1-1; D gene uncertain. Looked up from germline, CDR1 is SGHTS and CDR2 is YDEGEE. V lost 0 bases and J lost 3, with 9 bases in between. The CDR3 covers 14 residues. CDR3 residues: CASSLGHSYTEAFF. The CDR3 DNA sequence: TGTGCCAGCAGCTTGGGGCATTCCTACACTGAAGCTTTCTTT.

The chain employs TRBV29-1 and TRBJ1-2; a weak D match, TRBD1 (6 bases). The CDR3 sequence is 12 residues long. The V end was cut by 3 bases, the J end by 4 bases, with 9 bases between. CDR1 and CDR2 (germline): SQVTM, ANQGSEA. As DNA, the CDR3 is TGCAGCGTTGAGGACAGCTCCTATGGCTACACCTTC. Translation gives CSVEDSSYGYTF.

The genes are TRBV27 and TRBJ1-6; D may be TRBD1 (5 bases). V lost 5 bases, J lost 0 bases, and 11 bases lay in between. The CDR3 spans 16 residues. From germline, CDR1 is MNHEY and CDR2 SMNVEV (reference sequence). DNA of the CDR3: TGTGCCAGCAGTCCCCGCGGGGGCTCCTATAATTCACCCCTCCACTTT. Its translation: CASSPRGGSYNSPLHF.

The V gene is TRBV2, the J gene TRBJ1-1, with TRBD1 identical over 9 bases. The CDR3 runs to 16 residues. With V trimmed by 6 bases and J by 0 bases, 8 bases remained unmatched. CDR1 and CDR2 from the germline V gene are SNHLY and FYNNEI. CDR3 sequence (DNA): TGTGCCAGCAGCCCCGGGACAGGGCCCATGAACACTGAAGCTTTCTTT. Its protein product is CASSPGTGPMNTEAFF.

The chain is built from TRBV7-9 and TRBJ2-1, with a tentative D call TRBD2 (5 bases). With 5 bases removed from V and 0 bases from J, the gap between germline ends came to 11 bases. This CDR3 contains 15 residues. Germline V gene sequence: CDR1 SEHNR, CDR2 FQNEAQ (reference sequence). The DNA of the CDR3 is TGTGCCAGCAGCCCCCCAGGAGGCTCCTACAATGAGCAGTTCTTC. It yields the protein CASSPPGGSYNEQFF.

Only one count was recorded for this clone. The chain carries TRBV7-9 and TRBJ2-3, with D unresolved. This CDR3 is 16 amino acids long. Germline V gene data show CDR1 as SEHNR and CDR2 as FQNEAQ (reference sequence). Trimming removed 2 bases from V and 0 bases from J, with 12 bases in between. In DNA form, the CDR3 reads TGTGCCAGCAGCTTATTGACGGAGACTAGCACAGATACGCAGTATTTT. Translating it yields CASSLLTETSTDTQYF.